This TCR beta chain comes out of a study of blood T cell repertoires in COVID-19. The V end was cut by 3 bases, the J end by 3 bases, with 9 bases between. CDR1 and CDR2 (germline): LGHNA, YSLEER. The CDR3 covers 13 residues. In the authors' methods: For nucleated cells, counts were estimated from reference gene primer amplification. Sequencing used immunoSEQ multiplex PCR; TCRdb keeps in-frame clones, though not all of them. V and J calls and clone size come straight from that table; D and trimming were deduced from the DNA. The sample includes fewer than 200,000 clones, 80% to 90% of them seen just once.

The chain combines TRBV4-3 with TRBJ2-7; D gene unclear. Material: peripheral blood. The source of this sequence is a man in his late teens or twenties who had recovered from COVID-19. CDR3 bases: TGCGCCAGCAGCCAGACATTGGTCTACGAGCAGTACTTC. It codes for CASSQTLVYEQYF.